This TCR beta chain came from a study of vaccination and CD4 T cells after COVID-19. As for the study in general: Two of the convalescents were Hispanic, and the group consisted of six males and four females.

Treatment in this sample: roughly nine-day PBMC culture with coronavirus spike peptide pools or control peptides (ViraFEST assay). Via ViraFEST, peptide pools expanded antigen-specific T cells before TCR sequencing. Sequencing of the DNA from cultured CD4+ T cells was carried out with the Oncomine TCR Beta short-read assay. TCRdb re-derived calls from the PCR reads in MiXCR, one entry per CDR3 protein. The table lists 4,000 to 4,500 distinct CDR3 sequences, 43% of them singletons. Trimming stripped 1 base from V and 10 bases from J, with 8 bases between. CDR3 length: 13 amino acids. This clonotype was seen more than once but under ten times. The antigen remains undetermined.

The clonotype was recovered from a human donor who had recovered from COVID-19. The sequencing sample was made of CD4+ T cells from blood, cultured in vitro. The chain couples TRBV12-3 or TRBV12-4 to TRBJ1-6; possibly TRBD1 for D (5 bases). The CDR3 is CASSLEQASPLHF. In DNA, the CDR3 is TGTGCCAGCAGTTTAGAACAGGCATCACCCCTCCACTTT.